This T cell receptor beta chain was found in a study of control samples from healthy donors and cancer patients. The CDR3 has 16 residues. Losses at the gene ends were 3 bases for V and 5 bases for J; bases not matched to a gene: 12. The germline gives CDR1 DFQATT, CDR2 SNEGSKA (reference sequence). Assay used: immunoSEQ multiplex PCR; TCRdb lists only in-frame clones, some missing. The sample includes tens of thousands of clones, 70% to 90% of them seen just once. The V and J genes are TRBV20-1 and TRBJ2-5; the match to TRBD2 covers 10 bases. This clonotype was obtained from an older woman with head and neck cancer. Source material: PBMCs. For the CDR3, the DNA is TGCAGTGCTAGTGACAGCGGGAGGGCCCTCGGCGAGACCCAGTACTTC. Protein product: CSASDSGRALGETQYF.